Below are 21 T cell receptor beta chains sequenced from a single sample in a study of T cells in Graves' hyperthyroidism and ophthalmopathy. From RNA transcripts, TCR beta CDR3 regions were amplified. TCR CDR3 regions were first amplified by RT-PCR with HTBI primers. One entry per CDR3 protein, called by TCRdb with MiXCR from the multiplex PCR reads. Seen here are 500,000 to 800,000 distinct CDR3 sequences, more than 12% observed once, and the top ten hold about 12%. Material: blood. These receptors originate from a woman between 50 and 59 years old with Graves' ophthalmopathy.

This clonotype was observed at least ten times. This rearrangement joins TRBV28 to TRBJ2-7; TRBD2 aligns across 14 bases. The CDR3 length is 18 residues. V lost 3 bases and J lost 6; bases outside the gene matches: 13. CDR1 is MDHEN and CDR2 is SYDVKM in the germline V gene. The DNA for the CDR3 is TGTGCCAGCAGTTTCTCAGCTGGGGGACTAGCGGGAGTTCGCGAGCAGTACTTC. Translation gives CASSFSAGGLAGVREQYF.

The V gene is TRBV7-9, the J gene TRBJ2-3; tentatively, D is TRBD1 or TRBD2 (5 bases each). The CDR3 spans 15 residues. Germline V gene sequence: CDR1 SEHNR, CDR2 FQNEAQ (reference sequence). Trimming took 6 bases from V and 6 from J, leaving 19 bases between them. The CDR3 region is CASRRDGEVPDTQYF. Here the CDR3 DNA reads TGTGCCAGCAGGAGGGACGGAGAGGTCCCGGATACGCAGTATTTT.

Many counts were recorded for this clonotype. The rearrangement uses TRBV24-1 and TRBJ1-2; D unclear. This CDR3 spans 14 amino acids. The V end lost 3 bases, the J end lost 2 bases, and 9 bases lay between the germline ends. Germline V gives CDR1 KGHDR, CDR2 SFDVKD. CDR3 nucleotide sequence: TGTGCCACCAGTGATCTGGCACTCAACTATGGCTACACCTTC. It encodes CATSDLALNYGYTF.

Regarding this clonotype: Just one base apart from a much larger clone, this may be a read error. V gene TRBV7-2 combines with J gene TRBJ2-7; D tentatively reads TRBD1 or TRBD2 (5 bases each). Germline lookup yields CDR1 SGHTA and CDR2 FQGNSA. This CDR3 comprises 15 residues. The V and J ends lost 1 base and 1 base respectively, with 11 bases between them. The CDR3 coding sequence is TGTGCCAGCAGCTTAGTGGGACCAGCGTCCTACGAGCAGTACTTC. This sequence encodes CASSLVGPASYEQYF.

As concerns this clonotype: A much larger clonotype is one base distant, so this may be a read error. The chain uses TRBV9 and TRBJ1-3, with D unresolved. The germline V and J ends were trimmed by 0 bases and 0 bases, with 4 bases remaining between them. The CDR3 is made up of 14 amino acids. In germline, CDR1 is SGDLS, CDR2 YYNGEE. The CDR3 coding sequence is TGTGCCAGCAGCGTAGAGGACTCTGGAAACACCATATATTTT. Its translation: CASSVEDSGNTIYF.

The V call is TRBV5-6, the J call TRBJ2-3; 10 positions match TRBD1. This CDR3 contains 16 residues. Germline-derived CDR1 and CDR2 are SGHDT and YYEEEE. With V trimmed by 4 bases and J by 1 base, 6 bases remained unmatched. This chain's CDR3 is CASSVDRGLRTDTQYF. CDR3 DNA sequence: TGTGCCAGCAGCGTCGACAGGGGGCTACGCACAGATACGCAGTATTTT.

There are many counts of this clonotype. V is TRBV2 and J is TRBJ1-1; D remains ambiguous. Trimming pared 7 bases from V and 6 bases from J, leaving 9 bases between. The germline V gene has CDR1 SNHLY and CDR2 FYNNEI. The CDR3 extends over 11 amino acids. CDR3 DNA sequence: TGTGCCAGCATCGGAGTCCCTGAAGCTTTCTTT. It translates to CASIGVPEAFF.

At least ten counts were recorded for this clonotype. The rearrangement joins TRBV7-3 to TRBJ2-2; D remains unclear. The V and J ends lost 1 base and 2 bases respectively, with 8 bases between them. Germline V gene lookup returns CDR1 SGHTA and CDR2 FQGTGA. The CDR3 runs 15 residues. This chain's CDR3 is CASSLMPVNTGELFF. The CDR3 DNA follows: TGTGCCAGCAGCTTAATGCCGGTCAACACCGGGGAGCTGTTTTTT.

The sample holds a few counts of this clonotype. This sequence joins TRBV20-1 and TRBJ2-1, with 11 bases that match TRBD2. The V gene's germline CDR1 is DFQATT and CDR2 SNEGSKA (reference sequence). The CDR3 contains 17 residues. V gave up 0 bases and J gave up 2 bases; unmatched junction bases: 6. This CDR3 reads CSARDPSGRRPYNEQFF. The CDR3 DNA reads TGCAGTGCTAGAGATCCTAGCGGGAGGAGGCCCTACAATGAGCAGTTCTTC.

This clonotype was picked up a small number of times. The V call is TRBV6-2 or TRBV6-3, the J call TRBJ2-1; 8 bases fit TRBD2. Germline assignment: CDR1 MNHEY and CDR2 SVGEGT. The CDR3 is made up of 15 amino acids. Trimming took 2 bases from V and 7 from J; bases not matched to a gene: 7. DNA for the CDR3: TGTGCCAGCAGTTACCGGGCTAGCGGGCGTAATGAGCAGTTCTTC. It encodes CASSYRASGRNEQFF.

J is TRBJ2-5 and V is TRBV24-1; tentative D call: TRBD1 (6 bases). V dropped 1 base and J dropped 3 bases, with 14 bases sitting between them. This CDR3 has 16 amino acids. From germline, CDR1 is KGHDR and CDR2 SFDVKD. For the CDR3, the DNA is TGTGCCACCAGTGATTTTGCGCCAGGGGTAAAAGAGACCCAGTACTTC. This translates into CATSDFAPGVKETQYF.

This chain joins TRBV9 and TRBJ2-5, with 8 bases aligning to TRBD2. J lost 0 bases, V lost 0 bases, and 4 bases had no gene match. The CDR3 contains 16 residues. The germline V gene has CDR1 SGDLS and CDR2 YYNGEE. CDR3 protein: CASSVGTSGNQETQYF. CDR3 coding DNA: TGTGCCAGCAGCGTAGGTACTAGCGGCAACCAAGAGACCCAGTACTTC.

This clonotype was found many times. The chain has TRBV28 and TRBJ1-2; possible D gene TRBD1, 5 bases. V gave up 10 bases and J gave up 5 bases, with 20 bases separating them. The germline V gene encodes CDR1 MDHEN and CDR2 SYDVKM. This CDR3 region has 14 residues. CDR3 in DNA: TGTGCCACCACTCCCCCCCAGGGTTCGTATGGCTACACCTTC. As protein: CATTPPQGSYGYTF.

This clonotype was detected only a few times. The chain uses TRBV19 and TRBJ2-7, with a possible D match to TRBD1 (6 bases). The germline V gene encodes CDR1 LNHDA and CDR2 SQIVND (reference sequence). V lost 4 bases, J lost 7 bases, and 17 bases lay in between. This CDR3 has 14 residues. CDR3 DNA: TGTGCCAGTAGTACTATGGGGCCAGGGGCAGAGCAGTACTTC. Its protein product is CASSTMGPGAEQYF. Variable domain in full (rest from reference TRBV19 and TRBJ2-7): DGGITQSPKYLFRKEGQNVTLSCEQNLNHDAMYWYRQDPGQGLRLIYYSQIVNDFQKGDIAEGYSVSREKKESFPLTVTSAQKNPTAFYLCASSTMGPGAEQYFGPGTRLTVT.

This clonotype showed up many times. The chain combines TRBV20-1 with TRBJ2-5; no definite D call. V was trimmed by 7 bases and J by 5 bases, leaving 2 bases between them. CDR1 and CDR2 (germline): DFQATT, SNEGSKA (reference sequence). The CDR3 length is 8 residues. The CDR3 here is CSVETQYF. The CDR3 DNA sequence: TGCAGTGTCGAGACCCAGTACTTC.

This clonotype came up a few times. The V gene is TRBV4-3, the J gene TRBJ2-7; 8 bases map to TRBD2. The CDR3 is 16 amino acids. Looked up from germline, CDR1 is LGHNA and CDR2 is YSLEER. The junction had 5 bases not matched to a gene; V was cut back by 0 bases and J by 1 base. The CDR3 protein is CASSQEVLAASYEQYF. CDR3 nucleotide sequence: TGCGCCAGCAGCCAAGAGGTACTAGCGGCTTCCTACGAGCAGTACTTC.

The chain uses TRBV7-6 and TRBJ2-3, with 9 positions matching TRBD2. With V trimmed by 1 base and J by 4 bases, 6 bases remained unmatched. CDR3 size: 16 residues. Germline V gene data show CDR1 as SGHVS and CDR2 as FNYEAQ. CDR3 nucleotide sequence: TGTGCCAGCAGCTTAGGGGCTAGCGGGGTGTCAGATACGCAGTATTTT. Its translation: CASSLGASGVSDTQYF.

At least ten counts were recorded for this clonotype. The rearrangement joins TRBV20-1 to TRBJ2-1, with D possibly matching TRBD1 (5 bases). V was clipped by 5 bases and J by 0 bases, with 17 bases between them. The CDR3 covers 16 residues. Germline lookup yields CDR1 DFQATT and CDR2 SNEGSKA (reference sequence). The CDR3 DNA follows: TGCAGTGCTTACTCCGACAGCGAGAGCTCCTACAATGAGCAGTTCTTC. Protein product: CSAYSDSESSYNEQFF.

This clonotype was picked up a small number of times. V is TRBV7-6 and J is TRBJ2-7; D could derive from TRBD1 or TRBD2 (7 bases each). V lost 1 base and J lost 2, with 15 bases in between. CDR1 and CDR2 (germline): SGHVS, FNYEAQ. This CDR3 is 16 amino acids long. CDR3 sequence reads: CASSLGGGDSTYEQYF. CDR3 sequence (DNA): TGTGCCAGCAGCTTAGGGGGGGGGGACAGCACCTACGAGCAGTACTTC.

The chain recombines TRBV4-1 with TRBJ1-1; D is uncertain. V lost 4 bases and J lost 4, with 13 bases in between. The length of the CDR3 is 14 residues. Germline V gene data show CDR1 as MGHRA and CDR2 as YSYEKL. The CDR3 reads CASSLRHTGTEAFF. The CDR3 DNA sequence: TGCGCCAGCAGCCTACGACATACCGGCACTGAAGCTTTCTTT.

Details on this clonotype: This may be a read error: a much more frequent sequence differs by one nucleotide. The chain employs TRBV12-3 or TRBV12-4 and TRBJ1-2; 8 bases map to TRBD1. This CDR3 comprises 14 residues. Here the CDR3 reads CVSTLQGGWGGYTF. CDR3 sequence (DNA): TGTGTCAGCACCTTACAGGGGGGATGGGGTGGCTACACCTTC.